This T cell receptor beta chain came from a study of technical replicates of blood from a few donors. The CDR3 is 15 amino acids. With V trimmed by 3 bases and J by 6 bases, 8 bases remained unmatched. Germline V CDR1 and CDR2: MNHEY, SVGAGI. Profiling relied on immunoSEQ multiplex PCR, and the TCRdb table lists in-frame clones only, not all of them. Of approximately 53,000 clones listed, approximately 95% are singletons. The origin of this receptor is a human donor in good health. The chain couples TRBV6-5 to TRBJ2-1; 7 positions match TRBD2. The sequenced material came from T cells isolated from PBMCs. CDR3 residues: CASSYKREGPNEQFF. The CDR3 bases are TGTGCCAGCAGTTATAAGAGGGAGGGCCCCAATGAGCAGTTCTTC.